This entry lists 24 T cell receptor beta chains sequenced from one sample in a study of blood T cell repertoires in COVID-19. Data came from immunoSEQ multiplex PCR; TCRdb stores just in-frame clones and leaves some out. The data contain approximately 240,000 clones, approximately 90% of them singletons. Sample: peripheral blood. The receptors shown here come from a woman between 40 and 50 years old who had recovered from COVID-19.

The chain combines TRBV30 with TRBJ2-7; 9 bases are shared with TRBD1. This CDR3 contains 15 residues. Germline lookup yields CDR1 GTSNPN and CDR2 SVGIG (reference sequence). V lost 4 bases to trimming and J lost 6 bases; unmatched junction nucleotides: 13. CDR3 sequence: CAWIEWDREGSEQYF. Written as DNA, the CDR3 is TGTGCCTGGATCGAATGGGACAGGGAAGGGAGCGAGCAGTACTTC.

The chain couples TRBV6-5 to TRBJ2-7; D may be TRBD1 (6 bases). Per the germline V gene, CDR1 is MNHEY and CDR2 is SVGAGI. The CDR3 runs to 14 residues. Trimming shortened V by 8 bases and J by 7 bases, and 21 bases separated the two germline ends. In nucleotides, the CDR3 is TGTGCCAGCGGAGCAAACTACAGGGAAAGTGAGCAGTACTTC. This translates into CASGANYRESEQYF.

The J gene is TRBJ2-1, the V gene TRBV2, with 11 bases aligning to TRBD1. Per the germline V gene, CDR1 is SNHLY and CDR2 is FYNNEI. CDR3 length: 18 residues. J was trimmed by 8 bases and V by 6 bases; bases with no gene match: 18. DNA of the CDR3: TGTGCCAGCAGAGGAATACCCGGGACAGGGGGTCTAATTGATGAGCAGTTCTTC. It codes for CASRGIPGTGGLIDEQFF.

This chain joins TRBV29-1 and TRBJ1-2; perhaps TRBD1 as D (5 bases). The ends were cut back, 2 bases at V and 4 bases at J, with 11 bases in the middle. The CDR3 is made up of 13 amino acids. The V gene's germline CDR1 is SQVTM and CDR2 ANQGSEA. The CDR3 spells CSVENTGPYGYTF. CDR3 in DNA: TGCAGCGTTGAAAACACAGGTCCCTATGGCTACACCTTC.

The V gene is TRBV27, the J gene TRBJ2-6; a possible D gene is TRBD1 (5 bases). The CDR3 is made up of 15 amino acids. V was clipped by 6 bases and J by 2 bases, with 11 bases between them. The V gene's germline CDR1 is MNHEY and CDR2 SMNVEV (reference sequence). CDR3 loop: CASRSVGAGANVLTF. CDR3 in DNA: TGTGCCAGCAGATCTGTAGGGGCTGGGGCCAACGTCCTGACTTTC.

The chain is built from TRBV9 and TRBJ1-3, with D unclear. V lost 4 bases, J lost 0 bases, and 11 bases lay in between. The CDR3 spans 15 residues. Germline lookup yields CDR1 SGDLS and CDR2 YYNGEE. CDR3 nucleotides: TGTGCCAGCAGCCAAAGAGATTTCTCTGGAAACACCATATATTTT. Translated, it gives CASSQRDFSGNTIYF.

This rearrangement joins TRBV5-6 to TRBJ1-3, with D unresolved. The V gene lost 5 bases and the J gene lost 3 bases, with 9 bases spanning the gap. Germline V gives CDR1 SGHDT, CDR2 YYEEEE. The CDR3 length is 13 residues. CDR3: CASSPLSGNTIYF. The CDR3 region has the DNA TGTGCCAGCAGTCCGCTTAGTGGAAACACCATATATTTT. Using reference TRBV5-6 and TRBJ1-3 for the parts outside the CDR3, the full variable domain is DAGVTQSPTHLIKTRGQQVTLRCSPKSGHDTVSWYQQALGQGPQFIFQYYEEEERQRGNFPDRFSGHQFPNYSSELNVNALLLGDSALYLCASSPLSGNTIYFGEGSWLTVV.

V and J are TRBV18 and TRBJ2-1; D is unresolved. Germline CDR1 KGHSH, CDR2 LQKENI. V dropped 1 base and J dropped 3 bases, with 7 bases sitting between them. The CDR3 extends over 14 amino acids. CDR3 amino acids: CASSPRTNYNEQFF. In DNA, the CDR3 is TGTGCCAGCTCACCACGCACAAACTACAATGAGCAGTTCTTC.

The gene calls are TRBV12-3 or TRBV12-4 and TRBJ1-1, with 10 bases aligning to TRBD1. Trimming took 6 bases from V and 5 from J; bases not matched to a gene: 3. The CDR3 spans 13 residues. The CDR3: CASRGQGWTEAFF. The CDR3 nucleotides read TGTGCCAGCAGGGGACAGGGGTGGACTGAAGCTTTCTTT.

J is TRBJ2-1 and V is TRBV4-3; 7 positions match TRBD1. Germline CDR1 is LGHNA and CDR2 is YSLEER. The CDR3 consists of 16 residues. Germline trimming cut 0 bases from V and 15 bases from J; bases unmatched to any gene: 17. This CDR3 is CASSQDLITTGNIGFF. The CDR3 nucleotides are TGCGCCAGCAGCCAAGATCTGATTACGACAGGGAACATTGGGTTCTTC.

The chain recombines TRBV5-4 with TRBJ1-3, with D perhaps TRBD1 (6 bases). V dropped 4 bases and J dropped 0 bases, with 17 bases sitting between them. The CDR3 is 17 residues long. CDR1 SGHNT and CDR2 YYREEE come from the germline V gene (reference sequence). Here the CDR3 reads CASSPEGGLHSGNTIYF. CDR3 DNA: TGTGCCAGCAGCCCCGAGGGGGGGCTCCACTCTGGAAACACCATATATTTT.

V usage is TRBV3-1 (or the pseudogene TRBV3-2) and J usage is TRBJ2-7; 9 bases fit TRBD1. Germline V gene data show CDR1 as LGHDT and CDR2 as YNNKEL (reference sequence). Trimming took 0 bases from V and 4 from J; bases not matched to a gene: 13. The CDR3 is 18 residues long. The chain's CDR3 is CASSQDPPGTGIPYEQYF. CDR3 bases: TGTGCCAGCAGCCAAGATCCGCCCGGGACAGGGATCCCGTACGAGCAGTACTTC.

This chain connects TRBV6-2 or TRBV6-3 to TRBJ2-2; D is perhaps TRBD1 (6 bases). This CDR3 is built from 15 residues. V lost 5 bases, J lost 2 bases, and 12 bases lay in between. Germline CDR1 MNHEY, CDR2 SVGEGT. As DNA, the CDR3 is TGTGCCAGCAGTATACAGGGACCCAACACCGGGGAGCTGTTTTTT. Its translation is CASSIQGPNTGELFF.

The V call is TRBV18, the J call TRBJ2-1; TRBD2 aligns across 8 bases. After removal of 8 bases from V and 2 bases from J, the junction contained 8 bases not matched to a gene. The CDR3 extends over 15 amino acids. Germline lookup yields CDR1 KGHSH and CDR2 LQKENI. This CDR3 reads CASQGTRAPYNEQFF. In DNA, the CDR3 is TGTGCCAGCCAGGGGACTAGGGCGCCCTACAATGAGCAGTTCTTC.

The chain uses TRBV29-1 and TRBJ2-3; perhaps TRBD1 as D (6 bases). Trimming took 8 bases from V and 0 from J, leaving 21 bases between them. Germline V lookup: CDR1 SQVTM, CDR2 ANQGSEA. CDR3 length: 16 amino acids. The CDR3 sequence: CSLREGQKSSTDTQYF. As DNA, the CDR3 is TGCAGCCTCCGAGAGGGACAAAAATCTAGCACAGATACGCAGTATTTT.

This rearrangement joins TRBV21-1 to TRBJ1-5; the D call of TRBD1 is as the table states it, not checked on the DNA. TRBV21-1 is a recognized pseudogene. This CDR3 is 19 amino acids long. This chain's CDR3 is CASSKAPASTGYSNQPQHF. CDR3 DNA sequence: TGTGCCAGCAGCAAAGCCCCCGCTTCGACAGGGTATAGCAATCAGCCCCAGCATTTT.

This chain uses TRBV2 with TRBJ1-2; unclear D gene. Germline CDR1 and CDR2: SNHLY and FYNNEI. This CDR3 contains 16 residues. V lost 2 bases to trimming and J lost 3 bases, with 16 bases between them. The CDR3 region is CASSEFAAPAHYGYTF. CDR3 sequence (DNA): TGTGCCAGCAGTGAATTCGCGGCACCGGCCCACTATGGCTACACCTTC.

V is TRBV4-1 and J is TRBJ2-1, with D uncertain. Trimming shortened V by 4 bases and J by 0 bases, and 10 bases separated the two germline ends. The CDR3 has 15 residues. Looked up from germline, CDR1 is MGHRA and CDR2 is YSYEKL. The CDR3, as DNA: TGCGCCAGCAGCCCTATTTGGAGCTCCTACAATGAGCAGTTCTTC. This sequence encodes CASSPIWSSYNEQFF.

The rearrangement uses TRBV6-1 and TRBJ2-1, with 10 bases fitting TRBD1. CDR3 length equals 14 residues. Germline-derived CDR1 and CDR2 are MNHNS and SASEGT. The ends lost 0 bases at V and 10 bases at J; junction bases unmatched: 3. CDR3 region: CASSEAVDRGEQFF. The CDR3, as DNA: TGTGCCAGCAGTGAAGCGGTGGACAGGGGGGAGCAGTTCTTC.

The V gene is TRBV27, the J gene TRBJ1-6; 7 positions agree with TRBD1. CDR1 and CDR2 from the germline V gene are MNHEY and SMNVEV (reference sequence). There are 14 residues in the CDR3. Trimming removed 6 bases from V and 3 bases from J; junction bases left unmatched: 2. The CDR3 here is CASRTGDYNSPLHF. The CDR3 coding sequence is TGTGCCAGCAGAACAGGGGACTATAATTCACCCCTCCACTTT.

V is TRBV2 and J is TRBJ1-6, with D unclear. This CDR3 has 13 residues. The V gene's germline CDR1 is SNHLY and CDR2 FYNNEI. Deletions cut 4 bases from V and 6 bases from J, with 7 bases between. Here the CDR3 reads CASSGEGNSPLHF. The CDR3 nucleotides are TGTGCCAGCAGTGGGGAGGGTAATTCACCCCTCCACTTT.

This sequence joins TRBV5-6 and TRBJ1-2; 8 bases match TRBD1. V lost 4 bases and J lost 9; bases outside the gene matches: 14. This CDR3 spans 15 amino acids. Germline lookup yields CDR1 SGHDT and CDR2 YYEEEE. The CDR3 DNA reads TGTGCCAGCAGCCCGGGACAGGTGCTAACGGCTAGCTACACCTTC. Translated, it gives CASSPGQVLTASYTF.

The chain joins TRBV6-5 to TRBJ2-1, with 8 bases identical to TRBD1. Germline V lookup: CDR1 MNHEY, CDR2 SVGAGI. The V gene end was trimmed by 0 bases and the J gene end by 6 bases; junction bases not matched to a gene: 4. The CDR3 has 15 amino acids. CDR3: CASSYSRQGFNEQFF. The CDR3 region has the DNA TGTGCCAGCAGTTACTCGAGACAGGGGTTCAATGAGCAGTTCTTC.

The CDR3 protein is CASSTDRGGDQPQHF. The CDR3 DNA is TGTGCCAGTAGTACCGACAGGGGAGGTGATCAGCCCCAGCATTTT. The chain combines TRBV19 with TRBJ1-5; TRBD1 agrees at 8 bases. V shed 4 bases and J 5 bases; nucleotides not matched to a gene: 7. Germline assignment: CDR1 LNHDA and CDR2 SQIVND (reference sequence). The CDR3 sequence is 15 residues long.